Below are 20 T cell receptor beta chains sequenced from a single sample in a study of T-cell memory formation after mild COVID-19 (dated by TCRdb to the early 2020s). Library creation used 5' RACE. For sequencing, an Illumina NovaSeq 6000 was employed. TCRdb ran its own pipeline on the public reads, namely fastp trimming at Q25 and MiXCR clone calling, and kept in-frame beta chains. Rows with one shared CDR3 protein collapse into an entry with the most common genes and DNA. This sample gives 300,000 or so distinct CDR3 sequences in total; under 20% of them show up just once. The ten largest clones represent approximately 23% of the sample. Sequenced material: PBMCs or a T cell subset sorted from them (not recorded which). The receptors here all came from a man younger than 35 who had mild COVID-19 (a few samples of this study predate the infection). The sample titles of this study are shuffled in the database, so cell type and time point are left out; the donor was told from shared clones.

In its sample, this clonotype was seen many times. This rearrangement joins TRBV7-9 to TRBJ2-3; D gene unclear. Germline values: CDR1 SEHNR, CDR2 FQNEAQ (reference sequence). This CDR3 comprises 14 residues. V was pared by 3 bases and J by 0 bases, with 7 bases between. The CDR3: CASSFVLSTDTQYF. CDR3 DNA sequence: TGTGCCAGCAGCTTTGTGTTAAGCACAGATACGCAGTATTTT.

The V call is TRBV6-2 or TRBV6-3, the J call TRBJ2-7; perhaps D is TRBD1 or TRBD2 (6 bases each). The V gene lost 0 bases and the J gene lost 6 bases, with 18 bases spanning the gap. The CDR3 consists of 16 residues. The germline V gene has CDR1 MNHEY and CDR2 SVGEGT. CDR3 sequence: CASSYSRRDTRSEQYV. The CDR3 region has the DNA TGTGCCAGCAGTTACTCTCGGCGGGACACAAGGTCCGAGCAGTACGTC.

This clonotype has a handful of counts. The V gene is TRBV7-2, the J gene TRBJ1-4; no reliable D call. V was cut by 6 bases and J by 1 base, with 9 bases left in between. Germline lookup yields CDR1 SGHTA and CDR2 FQGNSA. CDR3 length: 14 amino acids. This CDR3 reads CASSPTITNEKLFF. The DNA for the CDR3 is TGTGCCAGCAGTCCGACAATAACTAATGAAAAACTGTTTTTT. The entire variable domain, with the rest obtained from reference TRBV7-2 and TRBJ1-4, is as follows: GAGVSQSPSNKVTEKGKDVELRCDPISGHTALYWYRQSLGQGLEFLIYFQGNSAPDKSGLPSDRFSAERTGGSVSTLTIQRTQQEDSAVYLCASSPTITNEKLFFGSGTQLSVL.

This sequence joins TRBV2 and TRBJ2-3; a possible D gene is TRBD2 (5 bases). Germline CDR1 and CDR2: SNHLY and FYNNEI. V was shortened by 7 bases and J by 0 bases, with 14 bases between the two germline ends. This CDR3 has 15 residues. The CDR3 here is CASIFGEPSTDTQYF. CDR3 bases: TGTGCCAGCATTTTCGGGGAACCAAGCACAGATACGCAGTATTTT.

This clonotype was seen more than once but under ten times. The V and J genes are TRBV14 and TRBJ1-1; possibly TRBD1 for D (6 bases). The germline V gene encodes CDR1 SGHDN and CDR2 FVKESK. Trimming took 1 base from V and 0 from J, leaving 27 bases between them. This CDR3 is built from 21 residues. For the CDR3, the DNA is TGTGCCAGCAGCCAAGTCCACCATCTTTTACAGGGTTTAGGCATGAACACTGAAGCTTTCTTT. This codes for CASSQVHHLLQGLGMNTEAFF.

The chain uses TRBV5-1 and TRBJ1-2; 7 bases line up with TRBD1. This CDR3 is built from 13 residues. The junction had 4 bases not matched to a gene; V was cut back by 2 bases and J by 6 bases. Germline CDR1 reads SGHRS; CDR2 reads YFSETQ. The CDR3 is CASSFVQGNGYTF. CDR3 sequence (DNA): TGCGCCAGCAGCTTCGTACAGGGGAATGGCTACACCTTC.

This clonotype occurred many times. This chain uses TRBV7-8 with TRBJ1-5; 8 nucleotides line up with TRBD1. The CDR3 is 18 amino acids. Losses at the gene ends were 5 bases for V and 0 bases for J; bases not matched to a gene: 12. CDR1 is SGHVS, CDR2 FQNEAQ, per germline. The CDR3 sequence is CASSPRDRSGYSNQPQHF. The DNA of the CDR3 is TGTGCCAGCAGCCCCAGGGACAGGAGTGGATATAGCAATCAGCCCCAGCATTTT.

This clonotype was detected only a few times. This chain uses TRBV7-8 with TRBJ2-7; 14 bases are shared with TRBD2. CDR1 SGHVS and CDR2 FQNEAQ come from the germline V gene. The V segment lost 6 bases and the J segment 1 base; nucleotides outside the gene matches: 8. The CDR3 sequence is 17 residues long. Here the CDR3 DNA reads TGTGCCAGCAGTAAGGGACTAGCGGGGGCCCAATCCTACGAGCAGTACGTC. Amino acids: CASSKGLAGAQSYEQYV.

The chain recombines TRBV6-2 or TRBV6-3 with TRBJ1-1; no reliable D call. CDR3 length equals 12 residues. V lost 2 bases and J 4 bases, leaving 5 bases between the germline ends. Germline loops: CDR1 MNHEY, CDR2 SVGEGT. CDR3: CASSYAGTEAFF. In DNA form, the CDR3 reads TGTGCCAGCAGTTACGCAGGCACTGAAGCTTTCTTT.

This clonotype was recorded at least ten times. The chain joins TRBV29-1 to TRBJ2-7; D gene uncertain. This CDR3 comprises 11 residues. CDR1 and CDR2 (germline): SQVTM, ANQGSEA. V gave up 6 bases and J gave up 3 bases, with 9 bases separating them. CDR3 nucleotides: TGCAGCGTCGTTTGGGACTACGAGCAGTACTTC. It codes for CSVVWDYEQYF.

This clonotype was seen ten or more times. V and J are TRBV7-9 and TRBJ1-1; TRBD1 might be the D (6 bases). The CDR3 has 15 amino acids. Trimming stripped 1 base from V and 6 bases from J, with 15 bases between. Germline loops: CDR1 SEHNR, CDR2 FQNEAQ (reference sequence). As DNA, the CDR3 is TGTGCCAGCAGCTTAGAGGGTTCAGGGGAGTCTGAAGCTTTCTTT. It encodes CASSLEGSGESEAFF. Using reference TRBV7-9 and TRBJ1-1 for the parts outside the CDR3, the full variable domain is DTGVSQNPRHKITKRGQNVTFRCDPISEHNRLYWYRQTLGQGPEFLTYFQNEAQLEKSRLLSDRFSAERPKGSFSTLEIQRTEQGDSAMYLCASSLEGSGESEAFFGQGTRLTVV.

J is TRBJ2-3 and V is TRBV11-2; D not certain. V dropped 0 bases and J dropped 4 bases, with 8 bases sitting between them. Germline loops: CDR1 SGHAT, CDR2 FQNNGV. The CDR3 has 14 amino acids. Here the CDR3 DNA reads TGTGCCAGCAGCTTAGAGGCAGGAGCAGATACGCAGTATTTT. It encodes CASSLEAGADTQYF. Combining the CDR3 with reference TRBV11-2 and TRBJ2-3 gives the whole variable domain EAGVAQSPRYKIIEKRQSVAFWCNPISGHATLYWYQQILGQGPKLLIQFQNNGVVDDSQLPKDRFSAERLKGVDSTLKIQPAKLEDSAVYLCASSLEAGADTQYFGPGTRLTVL.

This clonotype was seen at least ten times. The V call is TRBV7-8, the J call TRBJ2-2; D is unclear. The V end lost 2 bases, the J end lost 2 bases, and 9 bases lay between the germline ends. CDR3 size: 15 residues. The germline gives CDR1 SGHVS, CDR2 FQNEAQ. CDR3 region: CASSLLGLNTGELFF. The CDR3 region has the DNA TGTGCCAGCAGCTTACTGGGCTTAAACACCGGGGAGCTGTTTTTT.

This chain uses TRBV3-1 with TRBJ2-1; 12 bases are a match to TRBD2. This CDR3 comprises 17 residues. The germline V gene has CDR1 LGHDT and CDR2 YNNKEL (reference sequence). V gave up 2 bases and J gave up 3 bases; unmatched junction bases: 5. The CDR3: CASSQLAGGLLYNEQFF. Here the CDR3 DNA reads TGTGCCAGCAGCCAACTAGCGGGGGGGCTACTCTACAATGAGCAGTTCTTC.

This clonotype came up a few times. This chain connects TRBV27 to TRBJ1-5; 12 bases agree with TRBD1. V trimming: 1 base; J trimming: 7 bases; junction bases outside the gene matches: 8. The CDR3 length is 17 residues. Germline lookup yields CDR1 MNHEY and CDR2 SMNVEV (reference sequence). CDR3 DNA sequence: TGTGCCAGCAGTTTATTTGCCCGGGACAGGGGGCGGCAGCCCCAGCATTTT. Amino acid sequence: CASSLFARDRGRQPQHF.

In its sample, this clonotype was seen a few times. The gene calls are TRBV2 and TRBJ2-2; 8 nucleotides line up with TRBD1. The CDR3 is 14 residues long. V dropped 6 bases and J dropped 4; count of bases not matched to a gene: 4. Germline loops: CDR1 SNHLY, CDR2 FYNNEI. The CDR3 here is CASRTGAATGELFF. CDR3 DNA: TGTGCCAGCAGGACAGGGGCGGCCACCGGGGAGCTGTTTTTT.

This rearrangement joins TRBV10-3 to TRBJ1-1, with D maybe TRBD1 (6 bases). Germline assignment: CDR1 ENHRY and CDR2 SYGVKD. This CDR3 contains 14 residues. Trimming removed 8 bases from V and 0 bases from J, with 13 bases in between. The CDR3, as DNA: TGTGCCATCCTGGAGGGGGGACTGAACACTGAAGCTTTCTTT. Amino acids: CAILEGGLNTEAFF.

This clonotype was seen only a few times. The chain joins TRBV9 to TRBJ2-2; D is tentatively TRBD1 or TRBD2 (5 bases each). This CDR3 has 18 amino acids. The germline V gene encodes CDR1 SGDLS and CDR2 YYNGEE. Deletions cut 1 base from V and 4 bases from J, with 20 bases between. Written as DNA, the CDR3 is TGTGCCAGCAGCGTAAATCGGGGACCCGCCTTTGGCACCGGGGAGCTGTTTTTT. Translation: CASSVNRGPAFGTGELFF.

This clonotype has more than one count but fewer than ten. This rearrangement joins TRBV4-1 to TRBJ2-1, with D possibly being TRBD2 (6 bases). This CDR3 has 12 amino acids. Germline V gene data show CDR1 as MGHRA and CDR2 as YSYEKL. V was pared by 8 bases and J by 6 bases, with 11 bases between. The CDR3 DNA follows: TGCGCCAGCGCGGGCGGGGCCAATGAGCAGTTCTTC. This encodes CASAGGANEQFF.

This clonotype was observed a handful of times. The chain joins TRBV24-1 to TRBJ2-2; 7 positions match TRBD1. Trimming cost V 10 bases and J 0 bases; bases outside gene matches: 10. Looked up from germline, CDR1 is KGHDR and CDR2 is SFDVKD. The CDR3 has 16 amino acids. CDR3 amino acids: CATSKGQFTNTGELFF. The CDR3 DNA reads as TGTGCCACTTCAAAGGGACAGTTTACGAACACCGGGGAGCTGTTTTTT.